This T cell receptor beta chain originates from a study of beta chain features in type 1 diabetes (dated by TCRdb to 2017 to 2018). Context from the whole study: No differences in mean age, gender distribution, total cell number or subset yield were found between patients and healthy donors. A total of 90 million to 130 million sorted cells were examined across all samples, and a strong correlation was observed between cell number per subset and RNA yield. In the study, TCRB repertoires of sorted circulating CD4+ T cell subsets from recently diagnosed type 1 diabetes patients were compared with those of matched healthy donors. Whereas all 28 donors provided naive and central memory subsets, regulatory and stem cell-like memory subsets were isolated from just 8 patients and roughly eight healthy donors. Overall study outcomes, separate from this receptor: Because cDNA rather than genomic DNA was sequenced, highly expressing activated cells could have been over-represented, although no difference in activation and CD3 levels was found between groups. Naive, central memory and regulatory TCRB repertoires appeared more similar among patients than among healthy donors. Fewer insertions and more nucleotide deletions at VDJ recombination sites were observed in patients with type 1 diabetes, implying thymic rearrangement abnormalities. Type 1 diabetes patients showed a moderate but significant shortening of TCRB CDR3 length in all four CD4+ subsets. PCR might favor shorter templates, but patient and control samples were amplified and corrected together, so any skew would affect both groups equally. Because the HLA sub-analyses included only small numbers of individuals, any influence of HLA type on TCRB rearrangement was left unresolved.

On this clone: The target of this receptor is not known. Base qualities are not at hand, and no much larger clone is one base apart.

A single peripheral blood draw of 90 to 150 mL on average was collected from each donor into heparinised tubes. A BD FACSAria II and a panel including CD45RO, CCR7, CD25, CD127, CD95 and CD27 were used to sort naive, central memory, regulatory and stem cell-like memory CD4+ T cells. All sorted populations exceeded 95% purity. PBMCs were isolated immediately by Lymphoprep density gradient centrifugation and stained directly without culture. To minimize batch effects, samples were stained and sorted in pairs, one healthy donor with one patient per experiment. All of the isolated RNA was reverse transcribed with the High Capacity cDNA Reverse Transcription Kit, so expressed TCRB transcripts were sequenced. Deep immunoSEQ sequencing was performed on naive, central memory and regulatory T cell samples, with an average of around 3.5 million total reads per sample. Sorted cells were lysed in RLT buffer and RNA was extracted with DNase-treated RNeasy Micro or Mini kits, depending on cell number. To prevent cross-contamination, each cell subset was processed individually, whereas patient and healthy donor samples were processed jointly. The immunoSEQ multiplex PCR was used to amplify TCRB sequences from cDNA, generating 87-bp fragments that spanned the CDR3 region. The amplicons were sequenced using the Illumina HiSeq platform. Per the original workflow: Synthetic template baselines were used to correct PCR bias computationally, reads within Hamming distance 2 were collapsed, and singletons that could not be merged were discarded. By aligning reads against IMGT, V, D and J genes, CDR3 length, and insertions or deletions at six rearrangement sites were assigned. Clonotype counts were normalized to sorted cell number within each subset before computing true diversity and Gini coefficients with the tcR R package. Repertoire sharing was quantified using the overlap coefficient calculated on TCRB nucleotide sequences. This is the immuneACCESS table as TCRdb keeps it, with only in-frame sequences that have V and J called. A part of the clones is gone; compared with another copy, unresolved V genes explain less than half, and the rest is unexplained. V and J calls and clone size are given by that table; D and trimming were obtained from the DNA. This sample holds 150,000 to 200,000 clones; about 9.8% were observed only once. Clones ranked in the top ten supply under 2.5% of the sample.

The germline ends are 12 bases apart after V is trimmed by 2 bases and J by 4 bases. The CDR3 contains 13 residues, cysteine and phenylalanine counted. Here the CDR3 DNA is all that survives: 39 bases in frame from base 1. From a lookup of the germline V gene (reference sequence), CDR1 and CDR2 are GTSNPN and SVGIG. This TCR was sampled from a woman under 30 in good health. The chain employs TRBV30 and TRBJ2-7; a tentative D match to TRBD1 spans 5 bases. The sample taken for sequencing was central memory CD4+ T cells from blood. For the CDR3, the sequence is CAWSPPQGYEQYF. The nucleotide sequence reads TGTGCCTGGAGTCCCCCCCAGGGATACGAGCAGTACTTC.